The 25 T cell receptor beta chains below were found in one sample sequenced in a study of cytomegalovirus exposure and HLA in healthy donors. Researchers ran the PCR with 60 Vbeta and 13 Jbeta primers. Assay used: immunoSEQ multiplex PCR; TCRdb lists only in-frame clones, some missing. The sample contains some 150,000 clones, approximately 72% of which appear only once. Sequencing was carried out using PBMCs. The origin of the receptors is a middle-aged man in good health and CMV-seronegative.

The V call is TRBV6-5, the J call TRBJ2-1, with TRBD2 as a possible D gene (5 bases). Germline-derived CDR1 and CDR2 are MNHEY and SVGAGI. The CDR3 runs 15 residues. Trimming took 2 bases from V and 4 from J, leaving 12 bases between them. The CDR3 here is CASSYGLASYNEQFF. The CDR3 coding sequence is TGTGCCAGCAGTTACGGTCTAGCTTCGTACAATGAGCAGTTCTTC.

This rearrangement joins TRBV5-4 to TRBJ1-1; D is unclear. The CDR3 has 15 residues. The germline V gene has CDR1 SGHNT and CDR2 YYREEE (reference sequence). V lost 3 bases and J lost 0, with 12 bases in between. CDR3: CASSSRTGMNTEAFF. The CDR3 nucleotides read TGTGCCAGCAGCTCGAGGACGGGGATGAACACTGAAGCTTTCTTT.

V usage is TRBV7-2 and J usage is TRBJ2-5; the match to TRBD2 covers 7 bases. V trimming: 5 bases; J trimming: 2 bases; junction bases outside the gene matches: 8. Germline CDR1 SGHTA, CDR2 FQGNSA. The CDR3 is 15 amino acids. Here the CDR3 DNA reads TGTGCCAGCAGCCCTCGTTCCGGGGGGCAAGAGACCCAGTACTTC. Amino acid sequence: CASSPRSGGQETQYF.

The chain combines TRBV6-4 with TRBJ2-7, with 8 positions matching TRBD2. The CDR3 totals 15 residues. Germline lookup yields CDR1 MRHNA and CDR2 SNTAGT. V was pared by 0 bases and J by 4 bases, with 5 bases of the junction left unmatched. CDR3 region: CASSDSGGRCYEQYF. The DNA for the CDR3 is TGTGCCAGCAGTGACTCGGGCGGGAGGTGTTACGAGCAGTACTTC.

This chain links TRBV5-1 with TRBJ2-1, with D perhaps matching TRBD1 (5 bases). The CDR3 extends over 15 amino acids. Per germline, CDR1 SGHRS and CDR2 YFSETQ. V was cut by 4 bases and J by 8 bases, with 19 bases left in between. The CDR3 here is CASSPRVGFVDEQFF. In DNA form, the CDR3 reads TGCGCCAGCAGCCCCAGGGTAGGGTTTGTTGATGAGCAGTTCTTC.

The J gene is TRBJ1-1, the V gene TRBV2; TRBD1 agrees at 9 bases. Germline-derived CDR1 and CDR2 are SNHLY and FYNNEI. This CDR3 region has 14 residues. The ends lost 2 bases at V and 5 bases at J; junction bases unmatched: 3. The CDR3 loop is CASSENRGPTEAFF. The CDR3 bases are TGTGCCAGCAGTGAAAACAGGGGGCCAACTGAAGCTTTCTTT. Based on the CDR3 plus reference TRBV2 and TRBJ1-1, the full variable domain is EPEVTQTPSHQVTQMGQEVILRCVPISNHLYFYWYRQILGQKVEFLVSFYNNEISEKSEIFDDQFSVERPDGSNFTLKIRSTKLEDSAMYFCASSENRGPTEAFFGQGTRLTVV.

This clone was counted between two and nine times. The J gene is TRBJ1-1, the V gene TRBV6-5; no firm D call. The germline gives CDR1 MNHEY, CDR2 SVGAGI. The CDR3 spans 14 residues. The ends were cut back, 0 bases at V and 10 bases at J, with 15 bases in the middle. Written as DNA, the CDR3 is TGTGCCAGCAGTTACTCTAGAGCCCCCGGGGTAGCTTTCTTT. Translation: CASSYSRAPGVAFF.

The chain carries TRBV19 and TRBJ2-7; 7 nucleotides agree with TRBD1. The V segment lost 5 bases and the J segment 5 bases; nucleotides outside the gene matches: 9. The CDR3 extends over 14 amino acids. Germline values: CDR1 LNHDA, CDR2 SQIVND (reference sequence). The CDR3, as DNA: TGTGCCAGTAGTGATGACAGGGAAGTCCACGAGCAGTACTTC. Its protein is CASSDDREVHEQYF.

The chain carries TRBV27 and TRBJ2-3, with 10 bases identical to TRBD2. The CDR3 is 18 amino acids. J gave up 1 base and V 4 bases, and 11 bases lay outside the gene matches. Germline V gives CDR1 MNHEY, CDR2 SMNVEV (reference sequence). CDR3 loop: CASSSGFLAGARTDTQYF. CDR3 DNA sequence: TGTGCCAGCAGTTCAGGGTTCCTAGCGGGGGCACGCACAGATACGCAGTATTTT.

CDR3 nucleotides: TGTGCCAGCAGTTCCCACCTTGCGACAGGGCCTAGCACAGATACGCAGTATTTT. It encodes CASSSHLATGPSTDTQYF. This chain connects TRBV27 to TRBJ2-3, with TRBD1 matching 7 bases. Germline V gene lookup returns CDR1 MNHEY and CDR2 SMNVEV (reference sequence). The CDR3 contains 18 residues. Unmatched junction bases numbered 13, after V lost 4 bases and J lost 0 bases.

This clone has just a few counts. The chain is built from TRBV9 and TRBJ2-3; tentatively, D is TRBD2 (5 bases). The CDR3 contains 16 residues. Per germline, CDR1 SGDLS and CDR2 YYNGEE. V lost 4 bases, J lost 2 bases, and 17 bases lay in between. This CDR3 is CASSPQWERDTDTQYF. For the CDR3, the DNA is TGTGCCAGCAGCCCCCAGTGGGAGCGAGACACAGATACGCAGTATTTT.

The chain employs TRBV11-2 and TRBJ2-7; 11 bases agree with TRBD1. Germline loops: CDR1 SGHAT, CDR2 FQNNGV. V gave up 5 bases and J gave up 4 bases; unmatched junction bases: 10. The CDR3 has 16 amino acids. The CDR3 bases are TGTGCCAGCAGCCCACGGCCGGGACAGGGGGGTTACGAGCAGTACTTC. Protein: CASSPRPGQGGYEQYF.

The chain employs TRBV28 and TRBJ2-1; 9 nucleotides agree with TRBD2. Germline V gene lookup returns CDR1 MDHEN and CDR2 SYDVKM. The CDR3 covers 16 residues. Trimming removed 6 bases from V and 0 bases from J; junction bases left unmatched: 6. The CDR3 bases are TGTGCCAGCAGCCGTAGGACTAGCGCCTCCTACAATGAGCAGTTCTTC. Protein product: CASSRRTSASYNEQFF.

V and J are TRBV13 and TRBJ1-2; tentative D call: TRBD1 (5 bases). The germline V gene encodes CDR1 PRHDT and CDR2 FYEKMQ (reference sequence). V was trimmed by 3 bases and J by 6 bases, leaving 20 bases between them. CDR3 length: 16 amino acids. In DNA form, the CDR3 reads TGTGCCAGCAGCTTCCTCGCGGCAGGGCCAACGGATGGCTACACCTTC. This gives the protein CASSFLAAGPTDGYTF.

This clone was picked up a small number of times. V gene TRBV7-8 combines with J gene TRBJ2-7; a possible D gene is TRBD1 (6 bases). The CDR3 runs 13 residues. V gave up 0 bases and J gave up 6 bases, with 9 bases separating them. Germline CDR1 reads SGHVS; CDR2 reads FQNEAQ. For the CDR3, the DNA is TGTGCCAGCAGCTTAGCGAACAGGGCCGAGCAGTACTTC. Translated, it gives CASSLANRAEQYF.

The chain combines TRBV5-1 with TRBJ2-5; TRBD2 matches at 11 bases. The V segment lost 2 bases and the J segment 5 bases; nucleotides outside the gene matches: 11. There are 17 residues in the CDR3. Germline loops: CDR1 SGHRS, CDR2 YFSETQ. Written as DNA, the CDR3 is TGCGCCAGCAGCTTCGCGACTAGCGGGGCCGGAGGGGAGACCCAGTACTTC. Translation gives CASSFATSGAGGETQYF.

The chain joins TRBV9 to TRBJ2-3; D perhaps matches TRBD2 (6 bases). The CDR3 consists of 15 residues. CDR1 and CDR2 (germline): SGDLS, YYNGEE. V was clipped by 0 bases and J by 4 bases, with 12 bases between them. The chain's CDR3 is CASSVGSRDADTQYF. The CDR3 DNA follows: TGTGCCAGCAGCGTAGGCTCGCGGGACGCAGATACGCAGTATTTT.

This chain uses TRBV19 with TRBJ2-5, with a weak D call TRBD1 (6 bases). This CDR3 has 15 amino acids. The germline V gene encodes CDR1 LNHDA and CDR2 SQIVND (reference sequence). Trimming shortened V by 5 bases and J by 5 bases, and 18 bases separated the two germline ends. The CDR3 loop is CASSSQGWVGETQYF. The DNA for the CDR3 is TGTGCCAGTAGTTCACAGGGTTGGGTGGGGGAGACCCAGTACTTC.

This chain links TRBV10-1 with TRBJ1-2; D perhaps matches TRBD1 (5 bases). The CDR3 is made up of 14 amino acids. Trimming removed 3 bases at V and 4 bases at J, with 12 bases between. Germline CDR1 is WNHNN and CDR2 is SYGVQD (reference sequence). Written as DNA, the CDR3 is TGCGCCAGCAGTGATGGGAAAAGGGGCTATGGCTACACCTTC. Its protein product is CASSDGKRGYGYTF.

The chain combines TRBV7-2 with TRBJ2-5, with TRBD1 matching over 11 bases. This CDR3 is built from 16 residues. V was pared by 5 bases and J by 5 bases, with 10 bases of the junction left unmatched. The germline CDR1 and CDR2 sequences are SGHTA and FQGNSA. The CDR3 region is CASSPGTGGFVETQYF. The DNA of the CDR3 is TGTGCCAGCAGCCCCGGGACAGGGGGTTTTGTCGAGACCCAGTACTTC.

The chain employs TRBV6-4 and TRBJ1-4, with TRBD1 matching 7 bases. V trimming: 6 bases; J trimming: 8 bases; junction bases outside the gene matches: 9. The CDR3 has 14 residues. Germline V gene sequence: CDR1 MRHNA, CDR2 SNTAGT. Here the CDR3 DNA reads TGTGCCAGCAGCCCCACAGGGGTTTCCGAAAAACTGTTTTTT. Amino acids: CASSPTGVSEKLFF.

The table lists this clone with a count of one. CDR3 region: CASGRQGAKEQYF. The DNA for the CDR3 is TGTGCCAGTGGAAGACAGGGGGCCAAGGAGCAGTACTTC. The V gene is TRBV19, the J gene TRBJ2-7, with 10 bases that match TRBD1. CDR1 and CDR2 from the germline V gene are LNHDA and SQIVND (reference sequence). V was pared by 8 bases and J by 7 bases, with 8 bases of the junction left unmatched. The CDR3 has 13 residues.

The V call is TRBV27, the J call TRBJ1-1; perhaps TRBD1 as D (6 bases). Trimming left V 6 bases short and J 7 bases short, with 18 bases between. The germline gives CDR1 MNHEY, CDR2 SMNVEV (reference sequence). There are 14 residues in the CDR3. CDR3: CASSFRALGGEAFF. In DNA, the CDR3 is TGTGCCAGCAGCTTCCGGGCCTTAGGGGGTGAAGCTTTCTTT.

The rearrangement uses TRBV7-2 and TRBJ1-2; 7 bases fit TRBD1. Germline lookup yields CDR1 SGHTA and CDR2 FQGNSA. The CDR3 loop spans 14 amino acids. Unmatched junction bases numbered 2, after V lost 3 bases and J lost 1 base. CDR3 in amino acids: CASSFRQGNYGYTF. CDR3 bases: TGTGCCAGCAGCTTCCGACAGGGTAACTATGGCTACACCTTC.

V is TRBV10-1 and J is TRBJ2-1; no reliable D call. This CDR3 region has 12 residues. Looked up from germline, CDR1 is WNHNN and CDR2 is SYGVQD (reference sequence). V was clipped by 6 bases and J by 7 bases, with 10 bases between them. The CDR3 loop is CASRETKNEQFF. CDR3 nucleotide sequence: TGCGCCAGCAGGGAAACTAAAAATGAGCAGTTCTTC.